These T cell receptor beta chains were read from a single sample in a study of cytomegalovirus exposure and HLA in healthy donors. Method: immunoSEQ multiplex PCR; TCRdb's copy keeps in-frame clones and lacks some. The sample has over 150,000 clones, around four fifths seen once. The source material was PBMCs. All receptors derive from a woman in her twenties or thirties in good health and CMV-seropositive. The conserved cysteine and the conserved F or W are not part of the CDR3 here.

cdr3_aa j_call v_call
ASSLRGGVTDTQY TRBJ2-3 TRBV5-1
AITDRASPYEQY TRBJ2-7 TRBV10-3
ASSQDSGGTSTDTQY TRBJ2-3 TRBV19
ASSRLASTDTQY TRBJ2-3 TRBV27
ASSYLTDTQY TRBJ2-3 TRBV6-6
ASSFGGRNEQF TRBJ2-1 TRBV7-3
SGLQGPTNEKLF TRBJ1-4 TRBV29-1
ASSQGSSREVYIQY TRBJ2-4 TRBV14
ASSGLAESYEQY TRBJ2-7 TRBV6-4
ASSFLLAGEQY TRBJ2-7 TRBV5-5
ASSSRTGGLRTEAF TRBJ1-1 TRBV5-1
ASSALAGLSYNEQF TRBJ2-1 TRBV2
ASSVQGGTNTEAF TRBJ1-1 TRBV7-3
ASSQWGSQGEQY TRBJ2-7 TRBV16
ASSGRTGGNTEAF TRBJ1-1 TRBV9
AWSWGEQKTQY TRBJ2-5 TRBV30
ASRLRVRAGDHQPNTGELF TRBJ2-2 TRBV12-2
ASSSQTGSEAF TRBJ1-1 TRBV6-5
AWSFARGEQY TRBJ2-7 TRBV30
ASRDPVTGNTGELF TRBJ2-2 TRBV9
ASSPDEGTLTYEQY TRBJ2-7 TRBV18
ASSRPLQGPNEKLF TRBJ1-4 TRBV9
AWSLGQGPLNEQF TRBJ2-1 TRBV30
ASNTRGRFNEKLF TRBJ1-4 TRBV28
ASSLGAGGIDTEAF TRBJ1-1 TRBV28
ASSLRQGWEKLF TRBJ1-4 TRBV7-9
ASSVEPGAGSPYEQY TRBJ2-7 TRBV9
ASSQVLQGRVTQY TRBJ2-3 TRBV4-1
ASSFPFSGGPGNTIY TRBJ1-3 TRBV28
ASSPPSTGSGANVLT TRBJ2-6 TRBV18
SVEAGQAGGYT TRBJ1-2 TRBV29-1
ASRVGRESYNEQF TRBJ2-1 TRBV2
ASRPGGSSYEQY TRBJ2-7 TRBV7-2
ASRFRDREGYNYGYT TRBJ1-2 TRBV5-6
ASSLGLGGAADTQY TRBJ2-3 TRBV13
ASSPGQGNRKYEQY TRBJ2-7 TRBV5-1
ASSRDLDRARETQY TRBJ2-5 TRBV5-5
ASSYYGTALYGYT TRBJ1-2 TRBV6-6
ASSVEDRSPYEQY TRBJ2-7 TRBV9
ASSGDSLTYGYT TRBJ1-2 TRBV7-8
ASRGGGYT TRBJ1-2 TRBV21-1